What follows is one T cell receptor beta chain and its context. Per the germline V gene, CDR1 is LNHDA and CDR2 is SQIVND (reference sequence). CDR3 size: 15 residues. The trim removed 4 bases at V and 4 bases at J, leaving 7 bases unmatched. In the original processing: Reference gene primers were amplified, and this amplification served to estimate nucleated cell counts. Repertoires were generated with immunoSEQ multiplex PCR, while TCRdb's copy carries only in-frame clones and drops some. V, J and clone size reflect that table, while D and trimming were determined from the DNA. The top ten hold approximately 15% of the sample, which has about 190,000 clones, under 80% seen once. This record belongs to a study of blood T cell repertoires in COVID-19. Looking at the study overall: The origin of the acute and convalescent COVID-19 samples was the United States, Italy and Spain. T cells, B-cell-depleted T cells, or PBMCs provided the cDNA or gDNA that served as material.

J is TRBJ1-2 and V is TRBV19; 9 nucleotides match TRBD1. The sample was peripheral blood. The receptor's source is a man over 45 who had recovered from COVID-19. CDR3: CASSKNKDRGYGYTF. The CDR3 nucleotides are TGTGCCAGTAGTAAAAACAAGGACAGGGGCTATGGCTACACCTTC.